Listed below are T cell receptor beta chains from one sample, sequenced in a study of T cells in Graves' hyperthyroidism and ophthalmopathy. TCRdb itself ran the multiplex PCR reads through MiXCR, one entry per CDR3 protein. Among 450,000 to 550,000 distinct CDR3 sequences listed, approximately 25% were seen once. The sequenced sample consisted of blood. These TCRs come from a woman under 40 with Graves' ophthalmopathy. CDR3s include the opening cysteine and the closing phenylalanine or tryptophan. D genes are given only for firm matches.

CDR3	length	D	V	J
CSVKGQAGGYTEAFF	15	.	TRBV29-1	TRBJ1-1
CASSDRGDGYTF	12	TRBD1	TRBV27	TRBJ1-2
CSARGQGKDEQYF	13	.	TRBV20-1	TRBJ2-7
CASSPGGGDGFF	12	.	TRBV18	TRBJ1-1
CASSRDRKVSEAFF	14	TRBD1	TRBV19	TRBJ1-1
CASSLIQERAEAFF	14	.	TRBV28	TRBJ1-1
CASSLQGQGDEQYF	14	TRBD1	TRBV5-6	TRBJ2-7
CASSLGGRSYEQYF	14	.	TRBV12-3/TRBV12-4	TRBJ2-7
CANSRWTVTYEQYF	14	.	TRBV6-1	TRBJ2-7
CAISESSGNQPQHF	14	.	TRBV10-3	TRBJ1-5
CATLGQRSYEQYF	13	.	TRBV28	TRBJ2-7
CASSPTSGRAYEQYF	15	TRBD2	TRBV4-2	TRBJ2-7
CASSQAGEIYGYTF	14	.	TRBV4-2	TRBJ1-2
CSSLRDPMITGELFF	15	.	TRBV29-1	TRBJ2-2
CASLYPRSYNSPLHF	15	.	TRBV6-1	TRBJ1-6
CAWSKGRNTEAFF	13	.	TRBV30	TRBJ1-1
CASRSGGGNYGYTF	14	.	TRBV7-2	TRBJ1-2
CASTHTQGNTEAFF	14	.	TRBV12-3/TRBV12-4	TRBJ1-1
CSARTPNTEAFF	12	.	TRBV20-1	TRBJ1-1
CASSESQGLNTEAFF	15	.	TRBV25-1	TRBJ1-1
CASSLRLRGNSPLHF	15	.	TRBV28	TRBJ1-6
CASSQTPEETQYF	13	.	TRBV4-3	TRBJ2-5
CATSRDGGVIPQHF	14	.	TRBV15	TRBJ1-5
CASRAGTVDSPLHF	14	TRBD1	TRBV6-1	TRBJ1-6
CASSLSSGRLTDTQYF	16	TRBD2	TRBV11-2	TRBJ2-3
CASSQSRATEAFF	13	.	TRBV3-1	TRBJ1-1
CASSETGPYGYTF	13	.	TRBV6-1	TRBJ1-2
CASKGDNQETQYF	13	.	TRBV2	TRBJ2-5
CASSGGENTEAFF	13	.	TRBV18	TRBJ1-1
CASSPSGGGETQYF	14	TRBD2	TRBV6-6	TRBJ2-5
CASSLATWTDYGYTF	15	.	TRBV5-5	TRBJ1-2
CASSFRDREQYF	12	TRBD1	TRBV7-9	TRBJ2-7
CASSLMRGEVYEQYF	15	.	TRBV27	TRBJ2-7
CASSEAQETQYF	12	.	TRBV6-1	TRBJ2-5
CASSLLAGPDSGNTIYF	17	.	TRBV11-2	TRBJ1-3
CASSKENVNTGELFF	15	.	TRBV5-1	TRBJ2-2
CASSTTGYGYTF	12	TRBD1	TRBV5-4	TRBJ1-2